Following are 4 T cell receptor beta chains from one sample sequenced in a study of blood T cell repertoires in COVID-19. Repertoires were generated with immunoSEQ multiplex PCR, while TCRdb's copy carries only in-frame clones and drops some. The table includes around 140,000 clones, roughly three quarters detected once. The sample was peripheral blood. The receptors here all came from a woman aged 55-70 years with acute or convalescent COVID-19.

The DNA of the CDR3 is TGTGCCAGCAGTTTAGGCCAGGTTAATTCACCCCTCCACTTT. This encodes CASSLGQVNSPLHF. The V and J genes are TRBV27 and TRBJ1-6; D is unclear. V gave up 2 bases and J gave up 6 bases, with 8 bases separating them. The CDR3 has 14 residues. CDR1 and CDR2 from the germline V gene are MNHEY and SMNVEV (reference sequence).

The J gene is TRBJ2-4, the V gene TRBV2, with TRBD1 matching 7 bases. Germline CDR1 and CDR2: SNHLY and FYNNEI. The CDR3 extends over 15 amino acids. Trimming removed 7 bases from V and 9 bases from J; junction bases left unmatched: 15. The CDR3 protein is CASTRDSNPFVIQYF. The CDR3 nucleotides are TGTGCCAGCACCCGGGACAGTAACCCGTTTGTCATTCAGTACTTC.

J is TRBJ2-1 and V is TRBV5-1, with 16 bases that match TRBD2. V was pared by 2 bases and J by 7 bases, with 6 bases of the junction left unmatched. Germline CDR1 is SGHRS and CDR2 is YFSETQ. The CDR3 runs 17 residues. This chain's CDR3 is CASSFQGLAGGRNEQFF. The CDR3 bases are TGCGCCAGCAGCTTCCAGGGACTAGCGGGAGGGAGGAATGAGCAGTTCTTC.

This clone was seen repeatedly, ten times or more. V usage is TRBV11-2 and J usage is TRBJ2-2; D possibly corresponds to TRBD1 (6 bases). Germline CDR1 reads SGHAT; CDR2 reads FQNNGV. Trimming removed 6 bases from V and 4 bases from J, with 6 bases in between. This CDR3 has 12 residues. The CDR3 nucleotides are TGTGCCAGCAGAGGGGGCACCGGGGAGCTGTTTTTT. It encodes CASRGGTGELFF.